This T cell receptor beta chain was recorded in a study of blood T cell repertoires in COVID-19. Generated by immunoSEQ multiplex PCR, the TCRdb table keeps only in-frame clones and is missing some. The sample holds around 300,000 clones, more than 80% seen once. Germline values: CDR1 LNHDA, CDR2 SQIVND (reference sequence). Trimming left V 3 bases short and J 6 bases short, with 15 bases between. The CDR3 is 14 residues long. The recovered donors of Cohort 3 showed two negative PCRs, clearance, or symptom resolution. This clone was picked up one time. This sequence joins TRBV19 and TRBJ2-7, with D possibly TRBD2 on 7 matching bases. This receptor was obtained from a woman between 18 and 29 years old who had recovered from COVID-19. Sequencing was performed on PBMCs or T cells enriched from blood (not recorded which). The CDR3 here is CASSIRGAHTEQYF. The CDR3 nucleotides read TGTGCCAGTAGTATCCGGGGGGCACATACCGAGCAGTACTTC.